This T cell receptor beta chain was recovered during a study of read filtering for tumor transcriptome and immune sequencing. On the study more broadly: 8 or 9 patients were R-ISS I, about 16 were R-ISS II, 6 or 7 were R-ISS III.

This library used around 0.4 ug RNA and molecular barcoded adaptors spanning alpha/delta and beta/gamma chains. TCRdb fed the reads into MiXCR, producing one record per CDR3 protein. The sample includes approximately 93,000 distinct CDR3 sequences, about 22% of them seen just once. Overall study findings and caveats: RNA-seq captured clonotypes less deeply and reliably than IR-seq.

Comment on this clonotype: Its antigen is unknown. Germline is not matched at one junction end, which may reflect a read error.

CDR1 LNHDA and CDR2 SQIVND come from the germline V gene (reference sequence). This CDR3 spans 15 amino acids. The material sequenced was a population of CD138-negative cells sorted from bone marrow. This TCR came from a donor at least 40 years old with multiple myeloma. The chain recombines TRBV19 with TRBJ2-1, with D unresolved. CDR3 protein: CASSSHANNYDEQFF. In DNA form, the CDR3 reads TGTGCCAGTAGTTCACACGCTAATAACTACGATGAGCAGTTCTTC.